The sequence of this T cell receptor beta chain was determined in a study of blood T cell repertoires in COVID-19. Across the study: Both acute and convalescent COVID-19 samples were obtained from the United States, Italy and Spain. PBMCs, B-cell-depleted T cells, or T cells were the source of the cDNA or gDNA that made up the material.

Per the authors' pipeline: Estimation of nucleated cell counts was performed using reference gene primer amplification. Assay used: immunoSEQ multiplex PCR; TCRdb lists only in-frame clones, some missing. Clone size and V and J calls were adopted from that table, with D and trimming inferred from the DNA. The sample consists of about 150,000 clones, 76% of them appearing once. Sequencing used peripheral blood. The origin of this receptor is an elderly woman with acute or convalescent COVID-19.

CDR3 amino acids: CASSLLGEYSPLHF. The CDR3 nucleotides read TGTGCCAGCAGCTTATTAGGGGAATATTCACCCCTCCACTTT. The V and J genes are TRBV7-2 and TRBJ1-6, with a weak D call TRBD1 (5 bases). The CDR3 totals 14 residues. V lost 2 bases and J 8 bases, leaving 10 bases between the germline ends. Germline V gives CDR1 SGHTA, CDR2 FQGNSA.